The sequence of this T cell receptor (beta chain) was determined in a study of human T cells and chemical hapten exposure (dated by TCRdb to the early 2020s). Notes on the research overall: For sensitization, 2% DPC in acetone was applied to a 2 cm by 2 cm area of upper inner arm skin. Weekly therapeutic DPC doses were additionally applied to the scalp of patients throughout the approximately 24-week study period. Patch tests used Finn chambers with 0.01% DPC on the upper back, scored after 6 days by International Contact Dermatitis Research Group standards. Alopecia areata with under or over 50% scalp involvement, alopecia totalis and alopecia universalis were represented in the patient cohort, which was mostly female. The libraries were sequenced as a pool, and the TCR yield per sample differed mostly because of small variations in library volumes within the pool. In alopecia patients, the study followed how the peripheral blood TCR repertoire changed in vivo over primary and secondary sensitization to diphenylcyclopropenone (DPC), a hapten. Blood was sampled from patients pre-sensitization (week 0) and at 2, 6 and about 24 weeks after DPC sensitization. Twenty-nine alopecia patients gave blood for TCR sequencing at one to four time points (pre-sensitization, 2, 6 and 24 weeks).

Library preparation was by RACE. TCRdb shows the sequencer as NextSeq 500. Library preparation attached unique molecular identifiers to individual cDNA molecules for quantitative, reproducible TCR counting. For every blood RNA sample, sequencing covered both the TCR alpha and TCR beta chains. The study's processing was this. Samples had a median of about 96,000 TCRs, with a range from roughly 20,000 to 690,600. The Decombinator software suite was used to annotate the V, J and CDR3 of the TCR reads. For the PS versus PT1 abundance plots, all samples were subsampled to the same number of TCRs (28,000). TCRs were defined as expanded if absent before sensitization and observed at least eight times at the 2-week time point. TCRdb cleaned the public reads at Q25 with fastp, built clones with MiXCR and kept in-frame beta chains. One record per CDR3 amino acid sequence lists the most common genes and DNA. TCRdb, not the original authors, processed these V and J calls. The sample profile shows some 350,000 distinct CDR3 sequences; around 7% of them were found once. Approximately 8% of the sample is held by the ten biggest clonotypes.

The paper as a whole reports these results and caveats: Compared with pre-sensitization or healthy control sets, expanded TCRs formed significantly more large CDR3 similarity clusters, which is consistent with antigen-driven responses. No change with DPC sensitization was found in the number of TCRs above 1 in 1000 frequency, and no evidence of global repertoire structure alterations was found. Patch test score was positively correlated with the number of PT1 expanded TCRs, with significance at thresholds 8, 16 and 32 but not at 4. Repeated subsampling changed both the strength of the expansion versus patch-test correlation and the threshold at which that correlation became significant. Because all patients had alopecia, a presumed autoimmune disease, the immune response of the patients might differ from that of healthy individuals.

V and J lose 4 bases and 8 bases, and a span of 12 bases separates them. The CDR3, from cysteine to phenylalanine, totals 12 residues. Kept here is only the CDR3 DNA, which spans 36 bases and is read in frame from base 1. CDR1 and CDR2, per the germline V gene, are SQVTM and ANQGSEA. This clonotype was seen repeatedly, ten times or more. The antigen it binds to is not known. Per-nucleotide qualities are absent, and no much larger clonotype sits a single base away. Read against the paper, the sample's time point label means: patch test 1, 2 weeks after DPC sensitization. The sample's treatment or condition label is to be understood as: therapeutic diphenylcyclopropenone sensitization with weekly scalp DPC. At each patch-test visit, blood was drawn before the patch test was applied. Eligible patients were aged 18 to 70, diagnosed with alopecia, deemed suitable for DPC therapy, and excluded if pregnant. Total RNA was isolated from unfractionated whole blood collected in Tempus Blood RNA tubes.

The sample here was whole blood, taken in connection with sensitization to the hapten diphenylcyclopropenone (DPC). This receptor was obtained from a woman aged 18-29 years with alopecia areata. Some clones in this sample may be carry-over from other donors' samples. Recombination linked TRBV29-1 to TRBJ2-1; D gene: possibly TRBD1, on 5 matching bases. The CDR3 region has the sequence CSVARALDEQFF. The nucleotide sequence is TGCAGCGTTGCCAGGGCTTTAGATGAGCAGTTCTTC.